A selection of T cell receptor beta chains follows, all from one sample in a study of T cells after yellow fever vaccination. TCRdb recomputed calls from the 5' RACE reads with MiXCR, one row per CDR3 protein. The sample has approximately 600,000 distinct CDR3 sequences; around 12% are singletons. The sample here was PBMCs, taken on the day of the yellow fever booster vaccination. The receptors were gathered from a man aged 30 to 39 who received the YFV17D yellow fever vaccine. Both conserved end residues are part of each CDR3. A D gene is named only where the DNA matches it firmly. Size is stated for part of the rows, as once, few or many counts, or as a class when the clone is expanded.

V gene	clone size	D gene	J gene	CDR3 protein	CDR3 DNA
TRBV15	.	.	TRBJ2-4	CATGRKGKNIQYF	TGTGCCACCGGGAGGAAAGGCAAAAACATTCAGTACTTC
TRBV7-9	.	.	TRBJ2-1	CASSQQDSYNEQFF	TGTGCCAGCAGCCAGCAGGACTCCTACAATGAGCAGTTCTTC
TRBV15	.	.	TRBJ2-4	CATSRDGQLAKNIQYF	TGTGCCACCAGCAGAGATGGGCAGCTAGCCAAAAACATTCAGTACTTC
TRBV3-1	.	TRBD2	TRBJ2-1	CACTQWPTSANEQFF	TGTGCCTGCACCCAATGGCCTACTAGCGCCAATGAGCAGTTCTTC
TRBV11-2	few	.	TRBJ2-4	CASRLTGGEGGKNIQYF	TGTGCCAGCAGACTCACAGGGGGGGAGGGCGGCAAAAACATTCAGTACTTC
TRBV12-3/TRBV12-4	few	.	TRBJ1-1	CASSFTPHAEAFF	TGTGCCAGCAGTTTTACGCCACACGCTGAAGCTTTCTTT
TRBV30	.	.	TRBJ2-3	CAWSRVAPRDTQYF	TGTGCCTGGAGTAGGGTAGCGCCTAGAGATACGCAGTATTTT
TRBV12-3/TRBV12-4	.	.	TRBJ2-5	CASSLSEGETQYF	TGTGCCAGCAGTTTATCGGAAGGAGAGACCCAGTACTTC
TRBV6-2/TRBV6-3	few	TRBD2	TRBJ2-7	CASSYELAVTREQYF	TGTGCCAGCAGTTACGAGCTAGCGGTTACACGCGAGCAGTACTTC
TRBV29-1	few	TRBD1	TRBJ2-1	CSGPGQGSDEQFF	TGCAGCGGGCCGGGACAGGGGAGCGATGAGCAGTTCTTC